These 15 T cell receptor beta chains originate from one sample sequenced in a study of shared clonotypes between healthy human individuals. Data came from immunoSEQ multiplex PCR; TCRdb stores just in-frame clones and leaves some out. Of some 1,400,000 clones listed, approximately 96% are singletons. Sample: naive CD4+ T cells sorted from blood. The subset here: CD45RA+ positively selected. These receptors were taken from a man in his thirties or forties in good health.

As for this clone: This CDR3 is also generated by other DNA sequences in the sample. The rearrangement uses TRBV7-2 and TRBJ1-5; the D is unclear. CDR1 and CDR2 (germline): SGHTA, FQGNSA. V was clipped by 2 bases and J by 4 bases, with 6 bases between them. CDR3 size: 13 residues. The CDR3 spells CASSLMGNQPQHF. Written as DNA, the CDR3 is TGTGCCAGCAGCTTAATGGGGAATCAGCCCCAGCATTTT. The whole variable domain, filled in from reference TRBV7-2 and TRBJ1-5, reads GAGVSQSPSNKVTEKGKDVELRCDPISGHTALYWYRQSLGQGLEFLIYFQGNSAPDKSGLPSDRFSAERTGGSVSTLTIQRTQQEDSAVYLCASSLMGNQPQHFGDGTRLSIL.

The chain joins TRBV7-2 to TRBJ2-5; 7 bases agree with TRBD1. CDR1 and CDR2 from the germline V gene are SGHTA and FQGNSA. V lost 5 bases to trimming and J lost 6 bases; unmatched junction nucleotides: 6. This CDR3 contains 13 residues. DNA for the CDR3: TGTGCCAGCAGCAAAGACAGGGTACAGACCCAGTACTTC. Translating it yields CASSKDRVQTQYF.

The chain joins TRBV9 to TRBJ2-2; weak D call: TRBD1 (5 bases). CDR1 SGDLS and CDR2 YYNGEE come from the germline V gene. The CDR3 consists of 14 residues. Trimming left V 4 bases short and J 7 bases short, with 14 bases between. CDR3: CASSPSGLGGELFF. The CDR3, as DNA: TGTGCCAGCAGCCCGTCAGGGCTCGGCGGGGAGCTGTTTTTT.

In DNA, the CDR3 is TGTGCCAGCAGCCCCGCTAGCGGAGCGGGCTCCTACGAGCAGTACTTC. The encoded protein is CASSPASGAGSYEQYF. The rearrangement uses TRBV7-2 and TRBJ2-7; 7 bases fit TRBD2. The junction had 10 bases not matched to a gene; V was cut back by 5 bases and J by 0 bases. This CDR3 contains 16 residues. CDR1 is SGHTA, CDR2 FQGNSA, per germline. The full variable domain, with the rest looked up from reference TRBV7-2 and TRBJ2-7, is GAGVSQSPSNKVTEKGKDVELRCDPISGHTALYWYRQSLGQGLEFLIYFQGNSAPDKSGLPSDRFSAERTGGSVSTLTIQRTQQEDSAVYLCASSPASGAGSYEQYFGPGTRLTVT.

The CDR3 reads CASSQDLTSGNYEQYF. The CDR3 DNA reads as TGTGCCAGCAGCCAAGATCTTACTAGCGGGAACTACGAGCAGTACTTC. This sequence joins TRBV14 and TRBJ2-7, with 10 bases fitting TRBD2. In germline, CDR1 is SGHDN, CDR2 FVKESK. The CDR3 is 16 residues long. V was pared by 0 bases and J by 3 bases, with 5 bases of the junction left unmatched.

The J gene is TRBJ2-5, the V gene TRBV5-1; tentatively, D is TRBD1 (6 bases). Germline V CDR1 and CDR2: SGHRS, YFSETQ. The CDR3 has 14 residues. V lost 6 bases and J lost 2, with 14 bases in between. This CDR3 reads CASNPTGPQETQYF. DNA of the CDR3: TGCGCCAGCAACCCGACAGGTCCGCAAGAGACCCAGTACTTC.

This chain links TRBV7-2 with TRBJ2-1; D may be TRBD2 (6 bases). The V end lost 5 bases, the J end lost 5 bases, and 19 bases lay between the germline ends. This CDR3 region has 16 residues. Germline CDR1 and CDR2: SGHTA and FQGNSA. The CDR3 nucleotides are TGTGCCAGCAGCCCAGCATCCCCGGGGACTCACAATGAGCAGTTCTTC. Amino acid sequence: CASSPASPGTHNEQFF. The variable domain in full, with the rest retrieved from reference TRBV7-2 and TRBJ2-1, is GAGVSQSPSNKVTEKGKDVELRCDPISGHTALYWYRQSLGQGLEFLIYFQGNSAPDKSGLPSDRFSAERTGGSVSTLTIQRTQQEDSAVYLCASSPASPGTHNEQFFGPGTRLTVL.

The chain combines TRBV29-1 with TRBJ2-5, with D maybe TRBD2 (6 bases). The length of the CDR3 is 13 residues. Looked up from germline, CDR1 is SQVTM and CDR2 is ANQGSEA. V was cut by 7 bases and J by 4 bases, with 16 bases left in between. This CDR3 is CSGGLLGGETQYF. The CDR3, as DNA: TGCAGCGGCGGACTACTTGGAGGAGAGACCCAGTACTTC.

The genes are TRBV7-8 and TRBJ2-7, with D uncertain. The germline V gene encodes CDR1 SGHVS and CDR2 FQNEAQ. The length of the CDR3 is 15 residues. Trimming shortened V by 4 bases and J by 6 bases, and 19 bases separated the two germline ends. CDR3: CASSSWVSTVSEQYF. DNA of the CDR3: TGTGCCAGCAGCTCCTGGGTGTCCACCGTGAGCGAGCAGTACTTC.

Notes on this clone: The sample holds other DNA sequences that translate to the same CDR3. The chain employs TRBV5-1 and TRBJ2-7, with a possible D match to TRBD2 (5 bases). V shed 4 bases and J shed 2 bases, with 10 bases lying between them. The CDR3 sequence is 13 residues long. Germline CDR1 reads SGHRS; CDR2 reads YFSETQ. CDR3: CASSLEAPYEQYF. CDR3 DNA: TGCGCCAGCAGCCTGGAGGCCCCCTACGAGCAGTACTTC.

This chain links TRBV5-1 with TRBJ2-4; D possibly corresponds to TRBD1 (5 bases). CDR3 length: 16 amino acids. CDR1 is SGHRS and CDR2 is YFSETQ in the germline V gene. Trimming stripped 7 bases from V and 0 bases from J, with 17 bases between. CDR3 coding DNA: TGCGCCAGCTCCCCAGGGTCACGATCAGCCAAAAACATTCAGTACTTC. Its translation: CASSPGSRSAKNIQYF.

This sequence joins TRBV5-6 and TRBJ1-1; maybe TRBD1 (6 bases). CDR3 size: 15 residues. The V gene lost 2 bases and the J gene lost 7 bases, with 18 bases spanning the gap. CDR1 is SGHDT and CDR2 is YYEEEE in the germline V gene. CDR3 coding DNA: TGTGCCAGCAGCTTAGATTCAGGGGCAGGGATTGAAGCTTTCTTT. As protein: CASSLDSGAGIEAFF.

This chain joins TRBV9 and TRBJ2-5, with 7 bases aligning to TRBD2. V shed 0 bases, J shed 4 bases, and the junction held 6 bases outside the gene matches. This CDR3 has 15 amino acids. Germline V gene lookup returns CDR1 SGDLS and CDR2 YYNGEE. CDR3 amino acids: CASSVDRGEGETQYF. CDR3 nucleotide sequence: TGTGCCAGCAGCGTAGACAGAGGGGAGGGAGAGACCCAGTACTTC.

The rearrangement joins TRBV14 to TRBJ1-1, with D unclear. Germline V gene lookup returns CDR1 SGHDN and CDR2 FVKESK. The CDR3 sequence is 13 residues long. Trimming pared 2 bases from V and 0 bases from J, leaving 4 bases between. The DNA of the CDR3 is TGTGCCAGCAGCCAAACCATGAACACTGAAGCTTTCTTT. Protein: CASSQTMNTEAFF.

The V call is TRBV5-4, the J call TRBJ2-5; D is possibly TRBD2 (5 bases). Germline values: CDR1 SGHNT, CDR2 YYREEE (reference sequence). Trimming removed 0 bases from V and 7 bases from J, with 13 bases in between. This CDR3 is 14 amino acids long. The CDR3, as DNA: TGTGCCAGCAGCTTGGTGGAGGTCCCGGGGACCCAGTACTTC. Translation: CASSLVEVPGTQYF.